This TCR beta chain was observed in a study of patients and donors after allogeneic stem cell transplantation. MiXCR was run by TCRdb on the RT-PCR reads, yielding one entry per CDR3 protein. The sample includes approximately 140,000 distinct CDR3 sequences, 37% seen only once; the top ten take around half. Only a few counts were recorded for this clonotype. V dropped 3 bases and J dropped 3 bases, with 11 bases sitting between them. The CDR3 length is 14 residues. The TCR comes from a human donor who was either an allogeneic HSCT recipient or a stem cell or donor lymphocyte infusion donor (not recorded which). It is not recorded whose cells these are; they may come from a transplant donor. The J gene is TRBJ1-2, the V gene TRBV12-3 or TRBV12-4, with unresolved D. Source material: blood, either unsorted or a sorted T cell fraction (not recorded which). The CDR3 sequence: CASSFTREHYGYTF. The DNA of the CDR3 is TGTGCCAGCAGTTTTACACGGGAGCACTATGGCTACACCTTC.